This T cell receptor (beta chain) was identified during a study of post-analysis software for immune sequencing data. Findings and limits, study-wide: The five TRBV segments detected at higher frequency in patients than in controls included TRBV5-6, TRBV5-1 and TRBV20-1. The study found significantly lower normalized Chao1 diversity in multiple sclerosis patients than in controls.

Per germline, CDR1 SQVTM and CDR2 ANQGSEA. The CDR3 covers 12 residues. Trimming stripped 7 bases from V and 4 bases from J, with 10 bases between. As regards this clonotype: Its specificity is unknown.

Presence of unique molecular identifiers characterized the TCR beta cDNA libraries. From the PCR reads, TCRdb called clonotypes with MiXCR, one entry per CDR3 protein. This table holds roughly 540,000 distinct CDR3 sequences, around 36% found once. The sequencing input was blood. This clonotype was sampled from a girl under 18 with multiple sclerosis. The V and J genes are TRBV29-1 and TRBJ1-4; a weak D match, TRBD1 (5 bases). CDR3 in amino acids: CSAGQGNEKLFF. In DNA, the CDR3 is TGCAGCGCCGGGCAGGGTAATGAAAAACTGTTTTTT.